Included here is one TCR beta chain sequence, with context. The data were taken from a study of blood T cell repertoires in COVID-19. As for the study in general: COVID-19 samples, acute and convalescent, were from the United States, Italy and Spain.

Produced via immunoSEQ multiplex PCR; TCRdb's table is partial and in-frame only. This sample has about 410,000 clones, with about nine tenths found just once. This CDR3 contains 14 residues. J was trimmed by 0 bases and V by 8 bases; bases with no gene match: 3. Germline loops: CDR1 MNHEY, CDR2 SVGAGI. This clonotype was sampled from a woman aged 25 to 39 with active or convalescent COVID-19. The chain couples TRBV6-5 to TRBJ1-5, with 8 nucleotides matching TRBD1. What was sequenced was peripheral blood. The CDR3 protein is CASVGTGSNQPQHF. The CDR3, as DNA: TGTGCCAGCGTCGGGACAGGTAGCAATCAGCCCCAGCATTTT.